This T cell receptor (beta chain) was sequenced in a study of radiotherapy plus CTLA-4 blockade in lung cancer. This clone was seen only once. The assay was immunoSEQ multiplex PCR, and TCRdb's table has in-frame clones only and misses some. This sample yields 75,000 to 100,000 clones, of which around 74% are seen a single time; around 2.7% belongs to the top ten. This specimen was peripheral blood, taken from a patient treated with radiotherapy plus ipilimumab. The clonotype was recovered from a human donor with non-small cell lung cancer who had a partial response to radiotherapy plus ipilimumab. Some clones in this sample may be carry-over from other donors' samples.

CDR3 coding DNA: TGTGCCAGCAGCCTACCCTCAATAGGGGGGGGCCGTCGTGGGGAGTACTTC. Its protein product is CASSLPSIGGGRRGEYF. The V and J genes are TRBV5-8 and TRBJ2-7; D perhaps matches TRBD2 (7 bases). With 4 bases removed from V and 11 bases from J, the gap between germline ends came to 31 bases. The CDR3 runs to 17 residues. Germline V gives CDR1 SGHTS, CDR2 YDEGEE.